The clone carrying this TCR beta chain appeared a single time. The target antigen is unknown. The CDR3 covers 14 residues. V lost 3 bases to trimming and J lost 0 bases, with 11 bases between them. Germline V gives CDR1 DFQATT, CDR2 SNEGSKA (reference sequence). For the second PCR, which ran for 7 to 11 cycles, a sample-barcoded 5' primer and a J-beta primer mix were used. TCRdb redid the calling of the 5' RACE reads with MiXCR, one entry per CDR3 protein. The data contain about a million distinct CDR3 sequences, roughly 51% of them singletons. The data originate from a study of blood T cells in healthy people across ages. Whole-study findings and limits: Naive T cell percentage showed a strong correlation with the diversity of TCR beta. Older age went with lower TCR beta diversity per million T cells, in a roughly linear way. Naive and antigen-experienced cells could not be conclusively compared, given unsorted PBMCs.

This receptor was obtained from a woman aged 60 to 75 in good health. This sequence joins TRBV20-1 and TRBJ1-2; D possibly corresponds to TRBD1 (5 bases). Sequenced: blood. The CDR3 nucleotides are TGCAGTGCTAGTCAACAGGTGTCTAACTATGGCTACACCTTC. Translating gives CSASQQVSNYGYTF.